This TCR beta chain came from a study of shared clonotypes between healthy human individuals. The length of the CDR3 is 16 residues. The V and J ends lost 0 bases and 4 bases respectively, with 13 bases between them. CDR1 and CDR2 (germline): SGDLS, YYNGEE. Genomic DNA per cell subset filled all wells of several immunoSEQ plates. It was about 210 ng DNA, about 30,000 T cell genomes, that sorted-subset replicate PCRs used. TCRdb keeps only in-frame clones here, not all; method: immunoSEQ multiplex PCR. Seen here are 1.6 million or so clones, roughly 96% observed once, and the top ten hold approximately 1%. The split of CD4+ cells yielded CD45RA+ naive and CD45RA-negative memory subsets.

The TCR originated in a man aged 30 to 39 in good health. Source material: naive CD4+ T cells sorted from blood. Sample subset: CD45RA+ positively selected. V is TRBV9 and J is TRBJ2-2; D unclear. The CDR3 DNA sequence: TGTGCCAGCAGCGTAGGGGTGGGGTTGGGCACCGGGGAGCTGTTTTTT. The encoded protein is CASSVGVGLGTGELFF.